The clone carrying this T cell receptor (beta chain) has only a few counts. Its specificity is not known. These data are taken from a study of blood T cells in healthy people across ages. Combining a sample-barcoded 5' primer with a J-beta primer mix, a second PCR ran for about 6 to 11 cycles. TCRdb recomputed calls from the 5' RACE reads with MiXCR, one row per CDR3 protein. The top ten clones hold approximately 11% of a sample with 1.6 million or so distinct CDR3 sequences, about 31% of them seen once. Study outcomes and limitations: Expanded clonotype changes were possibly confounded by unknown donor CMV status. Percentage of naive T cells showed a strong correlation with TCR beta diversity.

The origin of this receptor is a woman in her twenties or thirties in good health. Material for sequencing was blood.

CDR3 DNA sequence: TGCGCCAGCAGCCAAGATAAGGGTATTCTTATCACGGAGACCCAGTACTTC. Encoded protein: CASSQDKGILITETQYF. The chain employs TRBV4-1 and TRBJ2-5; D is undetermined. This CDR3 spans 17 amino acids. Between the trimmed V and J ends, which lost 0 bases and 5 bases, there was a span of 19 bases. Germline V gene data show CDR1 as MGHRA and CDR2 as YSYEKL.